The 12 T cell receptor beta chains given below trace back to one sample, sequenced in a study of CD8+CD57+ T cells in acquired aplastic anemia. TCR beta VDJ and CDR3 were profiled, and genomic DNA was the template. TCRdb processed the reads anew with MiXCR; each CDR3 protein has one entry. The table lists about 180,000 distinct CDR3 sequences, about half of them singletons. Sequencing was done on patients that had shown CD8+CD57+ cell expansion by flow cytometry. Sequencing input: sorted CD4+, CD8+, or CD8+CD57+ T cells (not recorded which) from PBMCs. These receptor sequences come from a human donor with aplastic anemia.

This rearrangement joins TRBV7-7 to TRBJ2-3; D remains unclear. The CDR3 has 12 residues. The germline V and J ends were trimmed by 2 bases and 5 bases, with 5 bases remaining between them. Germline CDR1 SSHAT, CDR2 FNYEAQ (reference sequence). The CDR3 DNA follows: TGTGCCAGCAGCTTATCGAAAGATACGCAGTATTTT. Its translation: CASSLSKDTQYF.

This clonotype was seen repeatedly, ten times or more. V is TRBV19 and J is TRBJ2-3; a possible D gene is TRBD2 (7 bases). Germline lookup yields CDR1 LNHDA and CDR2 SQIVND (reference sequence). V lost 5 bases and J 4 bases, leaving 10 bases between the germline ends. The CDR3 consists of 13 residues. The DNA for the CDR3 is TGTGCCAGTAGTCCGGGGGGCTCAGATACGCAGTATTTT. It codes for CASSPGGSDTQYF.

At least ten counts were recorded for this clonotype. The chain uses TRBV11-2 and TRBJ2-7, with 8 bases lining up with TRBD2. CDR3 length: 14 residues. Germline V CDR1 and CDR2: SGHAT, FQNNGV. Unmatched junction bases numbered 7, after V lost 3 bases and J lost 6 bases. CDR3 DNA sequence: TGTGCCAGCAGCTTCCTAGCGGGTGCTGGCGAGCAGTACTTC. Protein: CASSFLAGAGEQYF.

This clonotype was observed a handful of times. CDR3 DNA: TGTGCCAGCTCACCACCAGGAACAGGGGCCAACTATGGCTACACCTTC. Residues: CASSPPGTGANYGYTF. The chain carries TRBV18 and TRBJ1-2; 7 bases map to TRBD1. The length of the CDR3 is 16 residues. Losses at the gene ends were 0 bases for V and 2 bases for J; bases not matched to a gene: 6. Germline V CDR1 and CDR2: KGHSH, LQKENI.

Only a few counts were recorded for this clonotype. The V gene is TRBV10-3, the J gene TRBJ2-6; no definite D call. This CDR3 has 15 residues. Germline lookup yields CDR1 ENHRY and CDR2 SYGVKD. V was cut by 6 bases and J by 0 bases, with 9 bases left in between. The CDR3 sequence: CAISDVFSGANVLTF. The DNA of the CDR3 is TGTGCCATCAGCGACGTATTCTCTGGGGCCAACGTCCTGACTTTC.

V gene TRBV19 combines with J gene TRBJ1-4, with D unresolved. The CDR3 sequence is 9 residues long. The germline CDR1 and CDR2 sequences are LNHDA and SQIVND (reference sequence). CDR3 amino acids: CATNEKLFF. The CDR3 region has the DNA TGTGCAACTAATGAAAAACTGTTTTTT.

V gene TRBV5-1 combines with J gene TRBJ2-5; D gene uncertain. Trimming cost V 0 bases and J 0 bases, with 9 bases left between them. Per the germline V gene, CDR1 is SGHRS and CDR2 is YFSETQ. This CDR3 contains 15 residues. The CDR3 loop is CASSLATANQETQYF. The DNA for the CDR3 is TGCGCCAGCAGCTTGGCTACGGCAAACCAAGAGACCCAGTACTTC.

In this sample, this clonotype turned up a few times. This may arise from a read error, as a much more abundant clone is one base away. The genes are TRBV11-2 and TRBJ2-1, with 8 bases aligning to TRBD2. Germline loops: CDR1 SGHAT, CDR2 FQNNGV. This CDR3 region has 17 residues. CDR3 DNA sequence: TGTGCCAGCAGCCGTACATCCGGGGGGGCAACATACAATGAGCAGCTCTTC. This encodes CASSRTSGGATYNEQLF.

The chain uses TRBV5-1 and TRBJ1-2; 12 bases line up with TRBD1. The CDR3 contains 15 residues. Germline-derived CDR1 and CDR2 are SGHRS and YFSETQ. With 4 bases clipped from V and 7 bases from J, the junction kept 8 bases outside the gene matches. This chain's CDR3 is CASSLRDRGQGGYTF. In DNA, the CDR3 is TGCGCCAGCAGCCTCCGGGACAGGGGGCAAGGTGGCTACACCTTC.

This clonotype was observed at least ten times. The chain recombines TRBV5-1 with TRBJ1-1, with 9 bases aligning to TRBD1. V trimming: 7 bases; J trimming: 4 bases; junction bases outside the gene matches: 11. The CDR3 spans 15 residues. Germline-derived CDR1 and CDR2 are SGHRS and YFSETQ. CDR3 region: CASGPGQGLSTEAFF. The CDR3 nucleotides read TGCGCCAGCGGGCCGGGACAGGGCTTGAGCACTGAAGCTTTCTTT.

J is TRBJ2-5 and V is TRBV27, with TRBD2 matching over 10 bases. Germline CDR1 and CDR2: MNHEY and SMNVEV (reference sequence). CDR3 length: 16 residues. V lost 0 bases, J lost 4 bases, and 5 bases stayed unmatched. Written as DNA, the CDR3 is TGTGCCAGCAGTTTATCACTAGCGGGGAGATTAGAGACCCAGTACTTC. This sequence encodes CASSLSLAGRLETQYF.

This clonotype was counted ten times or more. This chain connects TRBV9 to TRBJ2-7; the D is unclear. The length of the CDR3 is 12 residues. The germline V and J ends were trimmed by 0 bases and 7 bases, with 8 bases remaining between them. Germline V gene sequence: CDR1 SGDLS, CDR2 YYNGEE. The CDR3 loop is CASSVEGSEQYF. Here the CDR3 DNA reads TGTGCCAGCAGCGTAGAAGGGTCGGAGCAGTACTTC.